Listed here is a single T cell receptor (beta chain). This sample is drawn from a study of blood T cell repertoires in COVID-19. On the study more broadly: PBMCs, B-cell-depleted T cells, or T cells were the source of the cDNA or gDNA that made up the material.

From germline, CDR1 is SGHTA and CDR2 FQGNSA. The CDR3 loop spans 15 amino acids. Trimming stripped 2 bases from V and 1 base from J, with 10 bases between. Authors' data handling: The authors estimated nucleated cell counts from reference gene primer amplification. Profiling relied on immunoSEQ multiplex PCR, and the TCRdb table lists in-frame clones only, not all of them. V, J and clone size reflect that table, while D and trimming were determined from the DNA. The sample has 110,000 to 150,000 clones, more than 65% seen once. The rearrangement joins TRBV7-2 to TRBJ2-3; tentative D call: TRBD1 (6 bases). Sequenced input: peripheral blood. The receptor was derived from a human donor in a cohort sampled during active COVID-19. CDR3 bases: TGTGCCAGCAGCTTACAGGGGCCCGGCACAGATACGCAGTATTTT. Amino acid sequence: CASSLQGPGTDTQYF.